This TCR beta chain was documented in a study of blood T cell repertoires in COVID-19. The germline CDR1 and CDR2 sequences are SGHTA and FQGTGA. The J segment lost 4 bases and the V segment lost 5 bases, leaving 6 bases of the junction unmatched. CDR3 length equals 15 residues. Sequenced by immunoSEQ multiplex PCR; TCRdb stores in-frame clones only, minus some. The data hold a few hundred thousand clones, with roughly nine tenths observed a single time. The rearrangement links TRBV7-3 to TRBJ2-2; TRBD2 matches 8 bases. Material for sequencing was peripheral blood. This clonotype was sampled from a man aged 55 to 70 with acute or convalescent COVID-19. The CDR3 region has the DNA TGTGCCAGCAGCACTAGGGCGGGGGGCACCGGGGAGCTGTTTTTT. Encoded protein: CASSTRAGGTGELFF.